The rows below give T cell receptor beta chains drawn from one sample of a study of T-cell reconstitution after alpha-beta-depleted transplantation in children. TCRdb called the PCR reads again in MiXCR, with one record for every CDR3 protein. The sample consists of 450,000 to 550,000 distinct CDR3 sequences, approximately 10% of them appearing once. This specimen was PBMCs, mostly from graft donor cells, taken 180 days after TCRalphabeta/CD19-depleted stem cell transplant. These receptors were taken from a female patient aged 2-9 years who had a stem cell transplant for aplastic anemia, so the T cells may come from the graft donor. The CDR3 runs from the conserved cysteine through the conserved F or W. Each record gives: V gene, clone size, J gene, D gene, CDR3 DNA, CDR3 protein. A D gene is named only where the DNA matches it firmly. The size entry is marked missing in some rows and otherwise reads once, few, many or a size class.

V gene: TRBV29-1; clone size: .; J gene: TRBJ2-5; D gene: TRBD2; CDR3 DNA: TGCAGCGCTGGGAGGGCGATGGAGACCCAGTACTTC; CDR3 protein: CSAGRAMETQYF
V gene: TRBV3-1; clone size: .; J gene: TRBJ1-1; D gene: TRBD1; CDR3 DNA: TGTGCCAGCAGCCTCGGACAGGGGACCTATGAAGCTTTCTTT; CDR3 protein: CASSLGQGTYEAFF
V gene: TRBV15; clone size: .; J gene: TRBJ1-5; D gene: .; CDR3 DNA: TGTGCCACCAGCAGAGGGGGGCAAGGTCAGCCCCAGCATTTT; CDR3 protein: CATSRGGQGQPQHF
V gene: TRBV27; clone size: many; J gene: TRBJ2-1; D gene: .; CDR3 DNA: TGTGCCAGCAGTTTTCAAGGGGGGGTGCGATACAATGAGCAGTTCTTC; CDR3 protein: CASSFQGGVRYNEQFF
V gene: TRBV28; clone size: .; J gene: TRBJ1-4; D gene: .; CDR3 DNA: TGTGCCAGCAGTCTCCGACCAACTAATGAAAAACTGTTTTTT; CDR3 protein: CASSLRPTNEKLFF
V gene: TRBV30; clone size: few; J gene: TRBJ2-3; D gene: .; CDR3 DNA: TGTGCCTGGAGTGTCACAGATACGCAGTATTTT; CDR3 protein: CAWSVTDTQYF
V gene: TRBV15; clone size: .; J gene: TRBJ1-3; D gene: .; CDR3 DNA: TGTGCCACCAGCAGTAGGACGGACGCTGGAAACACCATATATTTT; CDR3 protein: CATSSRTDAGNTIYF
V gene: TRBV5-1; clone size: few; J gene: TRBJ2-2; D gene: .; CDR3 DNA: TGCGCCAGCAGCCCCACCCCCTTGACCGGGGATGAGTCCCCTACCGGGGAGCTGTTTTTT; CDR3 protein: CASSPTPLTGDESPTGELFF
V gene: TRBV20-1; clone size: .; J gene: TRBJ2-1; D gene: TRBD2; CDR3 DNA: TGCAGTGCTTTTCGACAGCGTACTAGCGGGAGGTATTCAGGGGAGCAGTTCTTC; CDR3 protein: CSAFRQRTSGRYSGEQFF
V gene: TRBV20-1; clone size: many; J gene: TRBJ2-4; D gene: .; CDR3 DNA: TGCAGTGCTAGCGGGAGTGCCAAAAACATTCAGTACTTC; CDR3 protein: CSASGSAKNIQYF
V gene: TRBV7-2; clone size: .; J gene: TRBJ1-2; D gene: .; CDR3 DNA: TGTGCCAGCTGCATAGGGAGCTATGGCTACACCTTT; CDR3 protein: CASCIGSYGYTF
V gene: TRBV18; clone size: few; J gene: TRBJ2-1; D gene: .; CDR3 DNA: TGTGCCAGCAAGTCGAGACGGGGAAAGCTAAACTACAATGAGCAGTTCTTC; CDR3 protein: CASKSRRGKLNYNEQFF
V gene: TRBV4-3; clone size: few; J gene: TRBJ2-3; D gene: .; CDR3 DNA: TGCGCCAGCAGCCAGAGACAGATTAGCACAGATACGCAGTATTTT; CDR3 protein: CASSQRQISTDTQYF
V gene: TRBV6-2/TRBV6-3; clone size: .; J gene: TRBJ1-1; D gene: .; CDR3 DNA: TGTGCCAGCATCGACGGGAGGCGGTCCACTGAAGCTTTCTTT; CDR3 protein: CASIDGRRSTEAFF
V gene: TRBV28; clone size: .; J gene: TRBJ2-7; D gene: .; CDR3 DNA: TGTGCCAGCAGCGACCATCAAGGGGACTACGAGCAGTACTTC; CDR3 protein: CASSDHQGDYEQYF
V gene: TRBV29-1; clone size: few; J gene: TRBJ2-1; D gene: .; CDR3 DNA: TGCAGCGTTGAGTTAGCGCGGAGCTCCTACAATGAGCAGTTCTTC; CDR3 protein: CSVELARSSYNEQFF
V gene: TRBV4-2; clone size: .; J gene: TRBJ2-6; D gene: .; CDR3 DNA: TGTGCCAGCAGCCGCCGCCTCAACATATCTGGGGCCAACGTCCTGACTTTC; CDR3 protein: CASSRRLNISGANVLTF
V gene: TRBV7-2; clone size: many; J gene: TRBJ2-1; D gene: TRBD2; CDR3 DNA: TGTGCCAGCAGCTTGGTAGCGGGCTACACCACACGTAACAATGAGCAGTTCTTC; CDR3 protein: CASSLVAGYTTRNNEQFF
V gene: TRBV11-2; clone size: many; J gene: TRBJ1-5; D gene: .; CDR3 DNA: TGTGCCAGCTCCCCCGAAATACAGAGCCTCGGGCAGCCCCAGCATTTT; CDR3 protein: CASSPEIQSLGQPQHF
V gene: TRBV29-1; clone size: many; J gene: TRBJ2-2; D gene: .; CDR3 DNA: TGCAGCGTTGGCGCCGGGGAGCTGTTTTTT; CDR3 protein: CSVGAGELFF
V gene: TRBV9; clone size: .; J gene: TRBJ2-3; D gene: .; CDR3 DNA: TGTGCCAGCAGCGTAGGGCTCGACACAGATACGCAGTATTTT; CDR3 protein: CASSVGLDTDTQYF
V gene: TRBV18; clone size: few; J gene: TRBJ1-1; D gene: TRBD1; CDR3 DNA: TGTGCCAGCTCACCACAGGGACAGGGTGAAGCTTTCTTT; CDR3 protein: CASSPQGQGEAFF
V gene: TRBV11-1; clone size: once; J gene: TRBJ2-6; D gene: .; CDR3 DNA: TGTGCCAGCAGCCGCCATCTTGGGTCCCGTGGATCTGGGGCCAACGTCCTGACTTTC; CDR3 protein: CASSRHLGSRGSGANVLTF
V gene: TRBV29-1; clone size: .; J gene: TRBJ1-4; D gene: TRBD1; CDR3 DNA: TGCAGCGTTGTGAAGGGGTGGCAGGGGGCTGAAAAACTGTTTTTT; CDR3 protein: CSVVKGWQGAEKLFF
V gene: TRBV19; clone size: .; J gene: TRBJ2-5; D gene: .; CDR3 DNA: TGTGCCAGTCAAAAGGGGAGGCGTCGGCAAGAGACCCAGTACTTC; CDR3 protein: CASQKGRRRQETQYF
V gene: TRBV20-1; clone size: few; J gene: TRBJ2-3; D gene: .; CDR3 DNA: TGCAGTGCAAAGGACTACTGGAGTACAGATACGCAGTATTTT; CDR3 protein: CSAKDYWSTDTQYF
V gene: TRBV28; clone size: few; J gene: TRBJ1-2; D gene: TRBD1; CDR3 DNA: TGTGCCAGCAGTTTGGGGACAGGGGTTTGGGGCTACACCTTC; CDR3 protein: CASSLGTGVWGYTF
V gene: TRBV7-8; clone size: many; J gene: TRBJ2-5; D gene: .; CDR3 DNA: TGTGCCAGCAGCTTAGACCCAGAATGGGAGACCCAGTACTTC; CDR3 protein: CASSLDPEWETQYF
V gene: TRBV20-1; clone size: .; J gene: TRBJ2-1; D gene: .; CDR3 DNA: TGCAGTGCTAGAGGAGGCGGACATGAGCAGTTCTTC; CDR3 protein: CSARGGGHEQFF
V gene: TRBV28; clone size: .; J gene: TRBJ2-1; D gene: TRBD1; CDR3 DNA: TGTGCCAGCAGATACAGGGGGTACTACAATGAGCAGTTCTTC; CDR3 protein: CASRYRGYYNEQFF
V gene: TRBV5-1; clone size: few; J gene: TRBJ2-1; D gene: TRBD2; CDR3 DNA: TGCGCCAGCAGTTCAAGACTAGCGAATGCGGAGCAGTTCTTC; CDR3 protein: CASSSRLANAEQFF
V gene: TRBV29-1; clone size: .; J gene: TRBJ1-2; D gene: .; CDR3 DNA: TGCAGCGGGAGGGACAAGTCCAACTATGGCTACACCTTC; CDR3 protein: CSGRDKSNYGYTF
V gene: TRBV19; clone size: once; J gene: TRBJ1-1; D gene: TRBD1; CDR3 DNA: TGTGCCAGTAGTACGACAGGGGGAAACACTGAAGCTTTCTTT; CDR3 protein: CASSTTGGNTEAFF
V gene: TRBV6-1; clone size: .; J gene: TRBJ2-3; D gene: .; CDR3 DNA: TGTGCCAGCAGTGAAGCTCTGGTAGATACGCAGTATTTT; CDR3 protein: CASSEALVDTQYF
V gene: TRBV29-1; clone size: many; J gene: TRBJ1-2; D gene: .; CDR3 DNA: TGCAGCGTTGATTCCGGGGCAGGCCATGGCTACACCTTC; CDR3 protein: CSVDSGAGHGYTF
V gene: TRBV12-3/TRBV12-4; clone size: few; J gene: TRBJ2-1; D gene: .; CDR3 DNA: TGTGCCAGCAAAACTTCAGGGGAGCAGTTCTTC; CDR3 protein: CASKTSGEQFF
V gene: TRBV5-1; clone size: .; J gene: TRBJ2-4; D gene: TRBD2; CDR3 DNA: TGCGCCAGCAGCCTGAGCGGGACTTCAAACATTCAGTACTTC; CDR3 protein: CASSLSGTSNIQYF
V gene: TRBV7-3; clone size: .; J gene: TRBJ2-7; D gene: .; CDR3 DNA: TGTGCCAGCAGCTTAGGCTACCAGAGAGTCTACGAGCAGTACTTC; CDR3 protein: CASSLGYQRVYEQYF
V gene: TRBV7-6; clone size: .; J gene: TRBJ1-2; D gene: .; CDR3 DNA: TGTGCCAGCAGCTTACTTGGGGCTGGGGATGGCTACACCTTC; CDR3 protein: CASSLLGAGDGYTF
V gene: TRBV19; clone size: few; J gene: TRBJ2-3; D gene: TRBD2; CDR3 DNA: TGTGCCAGTACCACTAGCGGGAGATTTACAGATACGCAGTATTTT; CDR3 protein: CASTTSGRFTDTQYF
V gene: TRBV7-2; clone size: .; J gene: TRBJ2-5; D gene: TRBD2; CDR3 DNA: TGTGCCAGCAGCTACTTAGCGGGCTCAGAGACCCAGTACTTC; CDR3 protein: CASSYLAGSETQYF
V gene: TRBV27; clone size: many; J gene: TRBJ2-3; D gene: TRBD2; CDR3 DNA: TGTGCCAGCAGTCCCTCCCCCGGACTAGCGCGAATTGACACAGATACGCAGTATTTT; CDR3 protein: CASSPSPGLARIDTDTQYF
V gene: TRBV6-5; clone size: few; J gene: TRBJ2-7; D gene: .; CDR3 DNA: TGTGCCAGCAGTTACTCGGTCGCCTTCAAAGGGCCCTACGAGCAGTACTTC; CDR3 protein: CASSYSVAFKGPYEQYF
V gene: TRBV6-5; clone size: few; J gene: TRBJ2-2; D gene: .; CDR3 DNA: TGTGCCAGCAAGATCACCGGGGAGCTGTTTTTT; CDR3 protein: CASKITGELFF
V gene: TRBV20-1; clone size: .; J gene: TRBJ1-1; D gene: .; CDR3 DNA: TGCAGTGCTAGAGGGGGGGGGGTGAGCACTGAAGCTTTCTTT; CDR3 protein: CSARGGGVSTEAFF